Listed below are T cell receptor beta chains from one sample, sequenced in a study of T cells after yellow fever vaccination. In TCRdb, the 5' RACE reads were re-called with MiXCR into one record per CDR3 protein. The table lists 300,000 to 400,000 distinct CDR3 sequences, around 13% of them singletons, with 2.5% to 4% in the top ten. The sequencing used CD4+ T cells sorted from PBMCs, collected 15 days after the yellow fever booster vaccination. The receptors shown here come from a man aged 18 to 35 who received the YFV17D yellow fever vaccine. The CDR3 runs from the conserved cysteine through the conserved F or W. D genes are given only for firm matches. Size values are once, few and many counts, or a class for expanded clones, and some rows have none.

D gene	J gene	clone size	V gene	CDR3 protein	CDR3 DNA
.	TRBJ1-2	.	TRBV7-8	CASSLPGNGYTF	TGTGCCAGCAGCTTACCAGGGAACGGCTACACCTTC
.	TRBJ1-4	few	TRBV5-1	CASSPVGDSSEKLFF	TGCGCCAGCAGCCCGGTGGGGGATTCTTCTGAAAAACTGTTTTTT
.	TRBJ2-2	.	TRBV15	CATSKNYPIPTGELFF	TGTGCCACCAGCAAAAACTACCCAATCCCCACCGGGGAGCTGTTTTTT
.	TRBJ2-3	few	TRBV7-9	CASSLFAGERDTQYF	TGTGCCAGCAGCCTATTCGCCGGGGAAAGGGATACGCAGTATTTT
.	TRBJ1-4	many	TRBV11-2	CASSRAGDPAPNEKLFF	TGTGCCAGCAGCCGGGCAGGGGACCCTGCCCCTAATGAAAAACTGTTTTTT
.	TRBJ2-6	.	TRBV7-3	CASSPGSAGANVLTF	TGTGCCAGCAGCCCTGGTTCAGCTGGGGCCAACGTCCTGACTTTC
.	TRBJ2-7	few	TRBV6-1	CASTPSVVGRYEQYF	TGTGCCAGCACTCCCTCCGTAGTCGGTCGGTACGAGCAGTACTTC
TRBD2	TRBJ2-5	.	TRBV12-3/TRBV12-4	CASTPGDASGGLRETQYF	TGTGCCAGCACCCCCGGCGATGCTAGCGGGGGTCTAAGGGAGACCCAGTACTTC
.	TRBJ2-2	.	TRBV3-1	CASSQVRGGTGELFF	TGTGCCAGCAGCCAAGTCAGGGGTGGAACCGGGGAGCTGTTTTTT
.	TRBJ2-5	.	TRBV9	CASSRRDQETQYF	TGTGCCAGCAGTAGGAGGGACCAAGAGACCCAGTACTTC
TRBD2	TRBJ2-5	few	TRBV20-1	CSAPAPLAGGETQYF	TGCAGTGCTCCAGCCCCACTAGCGGGGGGGGAGACCCAGTACTTC
.	TRBJ1-3	few	TRBV5-5	CASSSAAGANSGNTIYF	TGTGCCAGCAGCTCCGCTGCAGGGGCTAACTCTGGAAACACCATATATTTT
.	TRBJ1-1	.	TRBV20-1	CSAAIPLHTNTEAFF	TGCAGTGCTGCTATCCCCCTACATACGAACACTGAAGCTTTCTTT
.	TRBJ2-2	.	TRBV6-5	CASTWTATGELFF	TGTGCCAGCACTTGGACAGCCACCGGGGAGCTGTTTTTT
TRBD1	TRBJ1-3	.	TRBV5-6	CASRRDRGNTIYF	TGTGCCAGCAGACGGGACAGAGGGAACACCATATATTTT
TRBD1	TRBJ1-6	few	TRBV7-8	CATVGQNNSPLHF	TGTGCCACCGTGGGACAGAACAATTCACCCCTCCACTTT
TRBD1	TRBJ1-5	.	TRBV6-6	CASSTGQGAWQPQHF	TGTGCCAGCAGTACGGGACAGGGGGCTTGGCAGCCCCAGCATTTT
.	TRBJ1-5	.	TRBV7-2	CASSLREGQPQHF	TGTGCCAGCAGCCTAAGGGAGGGGCAGCCCCAGCATTTT
TRBD1	TRBJ2-6	.	TRBV4-3	CASSRFGTGGRGANVLTF	TGCGCCAGCAGCCGGTTCGGGACAGGGGGCCGAGGGGCCAACGTCCTGACTTTC
.	TRBJ2-6	.	TRBV9	CASSLTWDASGANVLTF	TGTGCCAGCAGCCTAACTTGGGACGCCTCTGGGGCCAACGTCCTGACTTTC
TRBD2	TRBJ2-7	.	TRBV7-8	CASSLVAGGDPYEQYF	TGTGCCAGCAGCTTAGTAGCGGGGGGGGACCCCTACGAGCAGTACTTC
.	TRBJ2-1	many	TRBV14	CASSQDWLPTDNEQFF	TGTGCCAGCAGCCAAGATTGGCTTCCTACGGACAATGAGCAGTTCTTC
.	TRBJ2-4	.	TRBV15	CATSRVDKNIQYF	TGTGCCACCAGCAGAGTTGACAAAAACATTCAGTACTTC
TRBD1	TRBJ2-7	.	TRBV6-1	CASSGMTGVEQYF	TGTGCCAGCAGTGGGATGACAGGGGTCGAGCAGTACTTC
.	TRBJ2-3	few	TRBV18	CASSPGLNTQYF	TGTGCCAGCTCACCGGGCTTAAATACGCAGTATTTT
TRBD2	TRBJ2-7	many	TRBV7-4	CASSLEGVTSQSRSYEQYF	TGTGCCAGCAGCTTAGAAGGAGTGACTAGCCAGTCCCGCTCCTACGAGCAGTACTTC
.	TRBJ2-3	.	TRBV11-2	CASSGRGAGTDTQYF	TGTGCCAGCAGCGGTCGGGGGGCCGGCACAGATACGCAGTATTTT
.	TRBJ1-2	few	TRBV11-2	CASSPGQSGYGYTF	TGTGCCAGCAGCCCCGGACAGTCCGGATATGGCTACACCTTC
TRBD1	TRBJ2-7	.	TRBV2	CASSEFSQGYGEQYF	TGTGCCAGCAGTGAATTCTCACAGGGGTATGGCGAGCAGTACTTC
TRBD1	TRBJ2-7	.	TRBV7-9	CASSFGQGVIEQYF	TGTGCCAGCAGCTTCGGACAGGGGGTAATAGAGCAGTACTTC
.	TRBJ2-7	few	TRBV12-3/TRBV12-4	CASSLRTASYEQYF	TGTGCCAGCAGTCTCCGGACGGCCAGCTACGAGCAGTACTTC
.	TRBJ1-5	.	TRBV2	CASSLGDGSNQPQHF	TGTGCCAGCAGCCTGGGAGACGGAAGCAATCAGCCCCAGCATTTT